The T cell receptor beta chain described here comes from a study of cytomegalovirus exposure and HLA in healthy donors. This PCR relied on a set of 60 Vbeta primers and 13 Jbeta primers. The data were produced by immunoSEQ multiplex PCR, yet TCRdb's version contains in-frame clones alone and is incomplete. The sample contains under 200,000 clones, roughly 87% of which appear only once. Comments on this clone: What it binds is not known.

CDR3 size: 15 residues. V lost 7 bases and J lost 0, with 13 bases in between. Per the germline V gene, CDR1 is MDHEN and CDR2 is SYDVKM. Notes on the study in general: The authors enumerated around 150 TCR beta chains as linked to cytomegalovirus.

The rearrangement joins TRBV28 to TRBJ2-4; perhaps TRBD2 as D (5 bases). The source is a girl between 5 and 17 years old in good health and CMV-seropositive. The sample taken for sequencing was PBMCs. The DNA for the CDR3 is TGTGCCAGCAAGGAGGAAGGCGTAGCCAAAAACATTCAGTACTTC. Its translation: CASKEEGVAKNIQYF. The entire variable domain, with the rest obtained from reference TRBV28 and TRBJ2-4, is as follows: DVKVTQSSRYLVKRTGEKVFLECVQDMDHENMFWYRQDPGLGLRLIYFSYDVKMKEKGDIPEGYSVSREKKERFSLILESASTNQTSMYLCASKEEGVAKNIQYFGAGTRLSVL.